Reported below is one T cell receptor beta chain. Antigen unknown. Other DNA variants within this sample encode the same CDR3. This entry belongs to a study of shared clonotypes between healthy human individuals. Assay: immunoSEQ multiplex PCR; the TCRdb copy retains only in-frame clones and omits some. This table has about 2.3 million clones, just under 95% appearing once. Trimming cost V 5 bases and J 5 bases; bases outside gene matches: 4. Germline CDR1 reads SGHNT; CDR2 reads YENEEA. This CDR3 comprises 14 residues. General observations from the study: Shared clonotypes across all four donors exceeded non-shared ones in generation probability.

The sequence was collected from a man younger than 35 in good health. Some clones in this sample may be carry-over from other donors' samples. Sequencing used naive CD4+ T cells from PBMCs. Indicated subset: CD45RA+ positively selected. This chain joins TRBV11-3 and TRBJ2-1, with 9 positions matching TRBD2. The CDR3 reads CASSLGLANNEQFF. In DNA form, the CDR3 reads TGTGCCAGCAGCCTCGGACTAGCGAACAATGAGCAGTTCTTC.